This entry lists 12 T cell receptor beta chains sequenced from one sample in a study of cytomegalovirus exposure and HLA in healthy donors. Clones were read by immunoSEQ multiplex PCR, and TCRdb kept only the in-frame ones, dropping some. The sample has about 220,000 clones; around nine tenths are singletons. The sequencing sample was made of PBMCs. The receptors originated from a woman younger than 30 in good health and CMV-seronegative.

This clone was seen just once. This sequence joins TRBV6-1 and TRBJ1-5; D possibly corresponds to TRBD1 (5 bases). Trimming took 10 bases from V and 3 from J, leaving 13 bases between them. CDR1 MNHNS and CDR2 SASEGT come from the germline V gene. CDR3 size: 13 residues. In DNA form, the CDR3 reads TGTGCCATCTCAGACAGCCCCAATCAGCCCCAGCATTTT. As protein: CAISDSPNQPQHF.

V and J are TRBV19 and TRBJ1-1, with D possibly being TRBD1 (6 bases). Trimming cost V 7 bases and J 3 bases, with 18 bases left between them. Germline CDR1 is LNHDA and CDR2 is SQIVND (reference sequence). The length of the CDR3 is 15 residues. The CDR3 loop reads CASKRNRVGDTEAFF. CDR3 bases: TGTGCCAGTAAAAGGAACAGGGTCGGGGACACTGAAGCTTTCTTT.

V is TRBV19 and J is TRBJ1-4, with D tentatively TRBD1 (6 bases). The CDR3 contains 15 residues. The ends were cut back, 3 bases at V and 7 bases at J, with 15 bases in the middle. Germline V gene lookup returns CDR1 LNHDA and CDR2 SQIVND (reference sequence). The DNA for the CDR3 is TGTGCCAGTAGTATTGGGACAAAAAAGGCTGAAAAACTGTTTTTT. Translation: CASSIGTKKAEKLFF.

The V and J genes are TRBV4-1 and TRBJ2-7, with D perhaps matching TRBD2 (6 bases). V was cut by 1 base and J by 1 base, with 14 bases left in between. This CDR3 is 16 amino acids long. From germline, CDR1 is MGHRA and CDR2 YSYEKL. The CDR3 sequence: CASSQVIGSGSYEQYF. CDR3 in DNA: TGCGCCAGCAGCCAAGTAATCGGGAGTGGGTCCTACGAGCAGTACTTC.

The rearrangement uses TRBV2 and TRBJ2-3, with D unresolved. This CDR3 spans 12 amino acids. Trimming took 8 bases from V and 0 from J, leaving 6 bases between them. The V gene's germline CDR1 is SNHLY and CDR2 FYNNEI. In nucleotides, the CDR3 is TGTGCCAGCGAGACTAGCACAGATACGCAGTATTTT. This translates into CASETSTDTQYF.

This chain joins TRBV5-1 and TRBJ1-2, with TRBD1 as a possible D gene (6 bases). V dropped 0 bases and J dropped 4 bases, with 13 bases sitting between them. In germline, CDR1 is SGHRS, CDR2 YFSETQ. The CDR3 is 15 amino acids. The DNA for the CDR3 is TGCGCCAGCAGCTTGGGAGGGGGAACCTCCTATGGCTACACCTTC. Its protein product is CASSLGGGTSYGYTF.

The chain has TRBV7-9 and TRBJ2-3; 9 bases align to TRBD2. Germline lookup yields CDR1 SEHNR and CDR2 FQNEAQ (reference sequence). There are 16 residues in the CDR3. V lost 1 base and J lost 2; bases outside the gene matches: 4. CDR3 protein: CASSLGASGITDTQYF. As DNA, the CDR3 is TGTGCCAGCAGCTTAGGGGCTAGCGGGATCACAGATACGCAGTATTTT. Together with reference TRBV7-9 and TRBJ2-3, the CDR3 gives the full variable domain: DTGVSQNPRHKITKRGQNVTFRCDPISEHNRLYWYRQTLGQGPEFLTYFQNEAQLEKSRLLSDRFSAERPKGSFSTLEIQRTEQGDSAMYLCASSLGASGITDTQYFGPGTRLTVL.

The chain has TRBV5-1 and TRBJ2-7, with TRBD2 matching over 8 bases. The length of the CDR3 is 20 residues. V trimming: 0 bases; J trimming: 1 base; junction bases outside the gene matches: 18. The V gene's germline CDR1 is SGHRS and CDR2 YFSETQ. The DNA for the CDR3 is TGCGCCAGCAGCTTGGAAGGTGGGGCTAGCGGGCAGCCGGTATCCTACGAGCAGTACTTC. Translating gives CASSLEGGASGQPVSYEQYF.

The V call is TRBV6-1, the J call TRBJ1-1, with TRBD1 as a possible D gene (5 bases). V gave up 2 bases and J gave up 1 base, with 8 bases separating them. Germline loops: CDR1 MNHNS, CDR2 SASEGT. This CDR3 has 14 residues. Written as DNA, the CDR3 is TGTGCCAGCAGTGAACAGGGAGGGAACACTGAAGCTTTCTTT. It encodes CASSEQGGNTEAFF.

The rearrangement joins TRBV11-3 to TRBJ1-1; no definite D call. Per germline, CDR1 SGHNT and CDR2 YENEEA. Trimming cost V 1 base and J 6 bases, with 9 bases left between them. The CDR3 has 13 amino acids. The DNA for the CDR3 is TGTGCCAGCAGCTTAGTCGGAGGCGCTGAAGCTTTCTTT. It specifies CASSLVGGAEAFF.

This clone was seen only once. The V call is TRBV29-1, the J call TRBJ2-1, with a tentative D call TRBD2 (6 bases). The CDR3 sequence is 14 residues long. Trimming took 1 base from V and 4 from J, leaving 11 bases between them. Germline lookup yields CDR1 SQVTM and CDR2 ANQGSEA. The CDR3 DNA is TGCAGCGTTGAAGGCGGGCTAGCGTACAATGAGCAGTTCTTC. It specifies CSVEGGLAYNEQFF.

This chain links TRBV19 with TRBJ1-5; no reliable D call. The CDR3 runs 13 residues. From germline, CDR1 is LNHDA and CDR2 SQIVND (reference sequence). V lost 1 base and J lost 5, with 6 bases in between. Written as DNA, the CDR3 is TGTGCCAGTAGTATAGGCAGTCATCAGCCCCAGCATTTT. Residues: CASSIGSHQPQHF.